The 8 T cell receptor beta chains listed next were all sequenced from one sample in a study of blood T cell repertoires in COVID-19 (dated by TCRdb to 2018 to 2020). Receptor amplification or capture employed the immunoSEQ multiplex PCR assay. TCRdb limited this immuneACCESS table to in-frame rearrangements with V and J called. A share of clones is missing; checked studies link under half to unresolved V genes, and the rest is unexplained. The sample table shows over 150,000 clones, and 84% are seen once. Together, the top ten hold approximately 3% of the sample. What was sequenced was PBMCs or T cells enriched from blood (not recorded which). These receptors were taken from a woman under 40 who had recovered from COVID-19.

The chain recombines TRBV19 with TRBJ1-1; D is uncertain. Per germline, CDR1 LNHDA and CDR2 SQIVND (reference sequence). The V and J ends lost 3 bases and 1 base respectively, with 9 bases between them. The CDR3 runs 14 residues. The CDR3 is CASSMRSGNTEAFF. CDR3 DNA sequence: TGTGCCAGTAGTATGAGGTCCGGGAACACTGAAGCTTTCTTT.

Here the CDR3 reads CASSQRQGYAFF. CDR3 DNA sequence: TGCGCCAGCAGCCAAAGACAGGGGTACGCTTTCTTT. This rearrangement joins TRBV4-1 to TRBJ1-1, with 8 bases identical to TRBD1. V was clipped by 2 bases and J by 11 bases; unmatched bases: 4. Per the germline V gene, CDR1 is MGHRA and CDR2 is YSYEKL. The CDR3 covers 12 residues.

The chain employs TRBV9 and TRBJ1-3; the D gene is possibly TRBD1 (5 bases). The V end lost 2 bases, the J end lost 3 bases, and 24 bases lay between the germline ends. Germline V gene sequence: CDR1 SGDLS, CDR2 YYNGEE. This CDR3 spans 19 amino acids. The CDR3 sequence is CASSVGQDQGWGGGNTIYF. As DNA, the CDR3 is TGTGCCAGCAGCGTTGGTCAAGATCAGGGATGGGGGGGTGGAAACACCATATATTTT.

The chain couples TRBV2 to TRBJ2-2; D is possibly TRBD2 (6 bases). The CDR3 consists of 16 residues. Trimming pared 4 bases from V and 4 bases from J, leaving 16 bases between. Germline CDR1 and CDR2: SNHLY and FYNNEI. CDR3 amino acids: CASSGTGLRSTGELFF. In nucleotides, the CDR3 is TGTGCCAGCAGTGGGACGGGACTCAGGTCCACCGGGGAGCTGTTTTTT.

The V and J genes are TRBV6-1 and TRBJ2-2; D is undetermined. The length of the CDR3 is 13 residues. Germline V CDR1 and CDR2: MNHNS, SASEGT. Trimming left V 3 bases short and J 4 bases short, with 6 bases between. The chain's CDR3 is CASSDSSTGELFF. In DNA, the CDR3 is TGTGCCAGCAGTGATTCTAGCACCGGGGAGCTGTTTTTT.

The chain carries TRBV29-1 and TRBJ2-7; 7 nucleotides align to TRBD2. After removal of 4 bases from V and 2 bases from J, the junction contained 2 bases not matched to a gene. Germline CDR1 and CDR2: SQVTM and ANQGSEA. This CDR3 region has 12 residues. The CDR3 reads CSVASGTYEQYF. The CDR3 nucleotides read TGCAGCGTTGCTAGCGGTACCTACGAGCAGTACTTC.

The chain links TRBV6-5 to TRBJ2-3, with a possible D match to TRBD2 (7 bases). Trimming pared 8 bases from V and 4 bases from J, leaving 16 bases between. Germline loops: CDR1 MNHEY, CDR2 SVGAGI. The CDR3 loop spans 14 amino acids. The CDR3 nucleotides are TGTGCCAGCTTTAGAGGGGGGGTTGCAGATACGCAGTATTTT. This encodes CASFRGGVADTQYF.

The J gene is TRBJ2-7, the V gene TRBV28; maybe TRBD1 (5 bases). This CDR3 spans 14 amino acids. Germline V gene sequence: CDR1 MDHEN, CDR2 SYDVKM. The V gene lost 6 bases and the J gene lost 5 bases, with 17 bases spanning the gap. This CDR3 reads CASSPVGHPNEQYF. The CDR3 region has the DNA TGTGCCAGCAGCCCAGTAGGACATCCCAACGAGCAGTACTTC.